Sequencing of this T cell receptor beta chain was carried out in a study of chemoradiotherapy in HPV16-positive cancers. In germline, CDR1 is MNHNY, CDR2 SVGAGI (reference sequence). The V segment lost 10 bases and the J segment 4 bases; nucleotides outside the gene matches: 7. The CDR3 totals 13 residues. Profiled with immunoSEQ multiplex PCR; TCRdb holds only in-frame clones, not every one. The sample holds several hundred clones, 75% to 90% seen once. The sequencing here drew on tumor tissue, taken from a patient who underwent chemoradiotherapy. The chain uses TRBV6-6 and TRBJ2-5; 9 bases are shared with TRBD2. The TCR was taken from a human donor with HPV-associated anogenital cancer. This CDR3 is CATLAGGRETQYF. CDR3 coding DNA: TGTGCCACCCTGGCGGGGGGGCGAGAGACCCAGTACTTC.